The rows below give T cell receptor beta chains drawn from one sample of a study of blood T cell repertoires in COVID-19. Some clones are missing from TCRdb's copy, which holds only in-frame ones; the method was immunoSEQ multiplex PCR. The sample carries approximately 260,000 clones, 80% to 90% recorded once. Sequenced input: peripheral blood. These receptors originate from a woman between 65 and 79 years old with acute or convalescent COVID-19. Each CDR3 is given with its conserved first and last residue. The order of the fields is clone size, D gene, J gene, V gene, CDR3 DNA, CDR3 protein. D genes are given only for firm matches. Clone size is shown for a subset of rows, as once, few, many or a class of expanded clone.

-	-	TRBJ2-5	TRBV18	TGTGCCAGCTCACCAGACATAAGTACCGCACGAGAGACCCAGTACTTC	CASSPDISTARETQYF
-	-	TRBJ2-2	TRBV6-4	TGTGCCAGCAGTTATAACAGGGCCGGGGAGCTGTTTTTT	CASSYNRAGELFF
-	TRBD1	TRBJ1-4	TRBV4-1	TGCGCCAGCAGCCGCCCAGGGGACAGGGTTGAAAAACTGTTTTTT	CASSRPGDRVEKLFF
few	TRBD1	TRBJ1-5	TRBV19	TGTGCCAGTGCGCCATCTCACACGGACAGGGCCAATCAGCCCCAGCATTTT	CASAPSHTDRANQPQHF
-	-	TRBJ1-3	TRBV6-5	TGTGCCACCGGAGCCCGGAGCTCTGGAAACACCATATATTTT	CATGARSSGNTIYF
-	-	TRBJ1-1	TRBV12-3/TRBV12-4	TGTGCCAGCAGTTTCGGGGGGAAAACTGAAGCTTTCTTT	CASSFGGKTEAFF
-	-	TRBJ1-5	TRBV3-1/TRBV3-2	TGTGCCAGCAGCCAAGGGAGGGGTCGGCAGCCCCAGCATTTT	CASSQGRGRQPQHF
-	-	TRBJ1-2	TRBV5-1	TGCGCCAGCAGCTTGGGGTCGGAGGGCGTCTACACCTTC	CASSLGSEGVYTF
-	TRBD2	TRBJ2-1	TRBV5-1	TGCGCCAGCAGCTCCTTACCTTGGACTAGCGGGGGGGTAACTTACAATGAGCAGTTCTTC	CASSSLPWTSGGVTYNEQFF
-	-	TRBJ1-6	TRBV7-8	TGTGCCAGCAGCTTAGCTGTAAGCAACTCACCCCTCCACTTT	CASSLAVSNSPLHF
-	-	TRBJ2-1	TRBV11-1	TGTGCCAGCAGCTTAGCCTTGGGGCAGTACAATGAGCAGTTCTTC	CASSLALGQYNEQFF
-	TRBD1	TRBJ1-2	TRBV3-1/TRBV3-2	TGTGCCAGCAGCCTGGGACAGACTTACTATGGCTACACCTTC	CASSLGQTYYGYTF
-	-	TRBJ2-3	TRBV5-1	TGCGCCAGCGCCAGGGGCGCCTCTATCATATCCCCCCATTCAGATACGCAGTATTTT	CASARGASIISPHSDTQYF
-	-	TRBJ2-5	TRBV11-1	TGTGCCAGCAGCTTAGGGAGAGAGGAGACCCAGTACTTC	CASSLGREETQYF
once	TRBD1	TRBJ1-1	TRBV10-3	TGTGCCAGCCACAGGGGGAGAGAGACTGAAGCTTTCTTT	CASHRGRETEAFF
-	TRBD2	TRBJ2-2	TRBV5-4	TGTGCCAGCAGTGTACAAGGGAGGGACACCGGGGAGCTGTTTTTT	CASSVQGRDTGELFF
-	-	TRBJ1-1	TRBV7-6	TGTGCCAGCAGCTTTAGAACTGAAGCTTTCTTT	CASSFRTEAFF
many	-	TRBJ1-1	TRBV2	TGTGCCAGCAGTACCCGCAGGGCCGGCACTGAAGCTTTCTTT	CASSTRRAGTEAFF
-	TRBD2	TRBJ2-1	TRBV15	TGTGCCACCAGCAGAGATCAAGGACTAGAGAGCGCGAGATCCTACAATGAGCAGTTCTTC	CATSRDQGLESARSYNEQFF
-	-	TRBJ1-1	TRBV19	TGTGCCAGCCTTCAGGTCATCGGAACTGAAGCTTTCTTT	CASLQVIGTEAFF
-	-	TRBJ1-6	TRBV5-4	TGTGCCAGCAGCTTCGGTGCTCCAAATTCACCCCTCCACTTT	CASSFGAPNSPLHF
-	-	TRBJ1-6	TRBV3-1/TRBV3-2	TGTGCCAGCAGCCAAGCCGATCGGGGACTAAATTCACCCCTCCACTTT	CASSQADRGLNSPLHF
-	TRBD1	TRBJ1-1	TRBV5-4	TGTGCCAGCAGCTTGGCCGTCAGGGGGCTTGGAACTGAAGCTTTCTTT	CASSLAVRGLGTEAFF
-	-	TRBJ1-1	TRBV7-9	TGTGCCAGCAGCTTATACAGGGAGAACACTGAAGCTTTCTTT	CASSLYRENTEAFF
-	TRBD1	TRBJ1-3	TRBV13	TGTGCCAGCAGCTTTTCGGTGGGGACAGCCGGAAACACCATATATTTT	CASSFSVGTAGNTIYF
-	-	TRBJ1-6	TRBV7-6	TGTGCCAGCAGCTTAGAAGGGGTACAAAATAATTCACCCCTCCACTTT	CASSLEGVQNNSPLHF
-	TRBD1	TRBJ1-2	TRBV6-6	TGTGCCAGCAGTTACCCGGGTGACAGGGGGTATGGCTACACCTTC	CASSYPGDRGYGYTF
-	TRBD1	TRBJ1-2	TRBV6-6	TGTGCCAGCAGTTCGGACAGGGGGCCGCGAACCTTC	CASSSDRGPRTF
once	-	TRBJ1-1	TRBV5-4	TGTGCCAGCAGCTTGGGGTGGGCTATGAACACTGAAGCTTTCTTT	CASSLGWAMNTEAFF
-	-	TRBJ1-6	TRBV30	TGTGCCTGGAGTAGCGGGGGCTATAATTCACCCCTCCACTTT	CAWSSGGYNSPLHF
-	-	TRBJ1-5	TRBV19	TGTGCCAGTAGTATCGGGGTCTATAGCAATCAGCCCCAGCATTTT	CASSIGVYSNQPQHF
-	TRBD1	TRBJ1-3	TRBV5-1	TGCGCCAGCAGCCTCGGCGCCAAACAGGGGGTACTCTTCTCTGGAAACACCATATATTTT	CASSLGAKQGVLFSGNTIYF
-	-	TRBJ2-1	TRBV2	TGTGCCAGCAGTGCCACAGGAACCCAGTTCTTC	CASSATGTQFF
-	TRBD1	TRBJ2-7	TRBV5-4	TGTGCCAGCAGCTTGTTACTCGGACAGGGAGGCAACGAGCAGTACTTC	CASSLLLGQGGNEQYF
-	-	TRBJ1-1	TRBV5-1	TGCGCCAGCAGCTCCACGGGAGGGAACACTGAAGCTTTCTTT	CASSSTGGNTEAFF
-	TRBD1	TRBJ1-1	TRBV5-1	TGCGCCAGCAGTTCACAGGGGTGGGGGACTGAAGCTTTCTTT	CASSSQGWGTEAFF
-	-	TRBJ1-5	TRBV15	TGTGCCACCAGCAGAGCTGTATCCAATCAGCCCCAGCATTTT	CATSRAVSNQPQHF
-	TRBD1	TRBJ1-3	TRBV3-1/TRBV3-2	TGTGCCAGCAGCCGGATGACAGGGCGCTCTGGAAACACCATATATTTT	CASSRMTGRSGNTIYF
-	TRBD1	TRBJ1-2	TRBV3-1/TRBV3-2	TGTGCCAGCAGCCCATCGGACAGGGGGCGCGGTGGCTACACCTTC	CASSPSDRGRGGYTF
-	-	TRBJ1-1	TRBV3-1/TRBV3-2	TGTGCCAGCAGCCAAGTGGGTCAGGGAGCTTTCTTT	CASSQVGQGAFF
-	-	TRBJ2-3	TRBV7-2	TGTGCCAGCAGCTTATGGCCGGGGGCAGATACGCAGTATTTT	CASSLWPGADTQYF
few	TRBD2	TRBJ2-1	TRBV5-6	TGTGCCAGCAGCTTGCCAGGCGGGGGGACCTACAATGAGCAGTTCTTC	CASSLPGGGTYNEQFF
-	TRBD2	TRBJ2-6	TRBV25-1	TGTGCCAGCAGTGAAAAACGCGGGGGGGCTGGTGGGGCCAACGTCCTGACTTTC	CASSEKRGGAGGANVLTF
-	-	TRBJ2-5	TRBV5-1	TGCGCCAGCAGCTTTGATGGGACACCCGGAGAGACCCAGTACTTC	CASSFDGTPGETQYF
few	-	TRBJ2-2	TRBV10-3	TGTGCCATCGCGGCAGGGCAAAGCACCGGGGAGCTGTTTTTT	CAIAAGQSTGELFF
once	-	TRBJ1-6	TRBV3-1/TRBV3-2	TGTGCCAGCAGCCCCTCGAGCTACTCACCCCTCCACTTT	CASSPSSYSPLHF
-	TRBD1	TRBJ1-2	TRBV9	TGTGCCAGCAGCATGGGACAGGGGTGGGGCTACACCTTC	CASSMGQGWGYTF
-	-	TRBJ2-7	TRBV30	TGTGCCTGGAGTTTTCGTAGCGATTCCGAGCAGTACTTC	CAWSFRSDSEQYF
-	-	TRBJ2-1	TRBV7-8	TGTGCCAGCAGCTTAACCAGGGGCGTGATAAATGAGCAGTTCTTC	CASSLTRGVINEQFF
-	TRBD2	TRBJ2-2	TRBV6-4	TGTGCCAGCCGCGGACTAGCGGGGGGTCTGAACACCGGGGAGCTGTTTTTT	CASRGLAGGLNTGELFF
-	TRBD1	TRBJ1-6	TRBV5-1	TGCGCCAGCAGCCGCTGGACAGGCCCGGGTTCACCCCTCCACTTT	CASSRWTGPGSPLHF
-	-	TRBJ2-1	TRBV15	TGTGCCACCAGCAGAGATTATCCAGGGAATTCCTACAATGAGCAGTTCTTC	CATSRDYPGNSYNEQFF
-	TRBD2	TRBJ2-7	TRBV11-2	TGTGCCAGCAGCCCTCTGAGCGGGGCGGTAAACGAGCAGTACTTC	CASSPLSGAVNEQYF
few	TRBD1	TRBJ2-4	TRBV3-1/TRBV3-2	TGTGCCAGCAGCGGGACAGGGTCTGCAAACATTCAGTACTTC	CASSGTGSANIQYF
-	-	TRBJ1-6	TRBV28	TGTGCCAGCAGTTCCCGGGCCGGGCGGGCTTCACCCCTCCACTTT	CASSSRAGRASPLHF
-	-	TRBJ2-5	TRBV7-3	TGTGCCAGCAGCTCGGCAACGGGAGAGACCCAGTACTTC	CASSSATGETQYF
-	-	TRBJ2-1	TRBV19	TGTGCCAGTAGTAACCCTTCGGGTCCAAGCGGTTTGGATGAGCAGTTCTTC	CASSNPSGPSGLDEQFF
few	-	TRBJ2-7	TRBV2	TGTGCCAGCAGACCAGGGGCAGGCTCTTTCGAGCAGTACTTC	CASRPGAGSFEQYF
-	TRBD1	TRBJ1-2	TRBV5-1	TGCGCCAGCAGCCTGGGACAGCCTAACTATGGCTACACCTTC	CASSLGQPNYGYTF
-	-	TRBJ2-5	TRBV12-5	TGTGCTAGTAGGGGGGGGGCCGAGGAGACCCAGTACTTC	CASRGGAEETQYF